The rows below give T cell receptor beta chains drawn from one sample of a study of CXCR3-negative and CXCR3-positive naive CD8 T cells. After re-calling the 5' RACE reads, TCRdb lists one entry per CDR3 protein, DNA absent. Its table lists about 46,000 distinct CDR3 sequences. What was sequenced was naive CXCR3- CD8+ T cells from blood. The origin of the receptors is a human donor in good health. Some clones in this sample may be carry-over from other donors' samples. The CDR3 runs from the conserved cysteine through the conserved F or W.

cdr3_aa	j_call	v_call
CASSQALAGGSNEQFF	TRBJ2-1	TRBV4-3
CASSASGTGIETQYF	TRBJ2-5	TRBV6-1
CASSLWSYEQYF	TRBJ2-7	TRBV13
CASSSSTGGASPLHF	TRBJ1-6	TRBV12-3/TRBV12-4
CATSRYSGGDYNEQFF	TRBJ2-1	TRBV15
CSAPWADTQYF	TRBJ2-3	TRBV29-1
CASSFGGAEQFF	TRBJ2-1	TRBV5-5
CSARDIFGRERGNTEAFF	TRBJ1-1	TRBV20-1
CASSFERGLQETQYF	TRBJ2-5	TRBV5-5
CASSPTGAHNEQFF	TRBJ2-1	TRBV13
CASSQPETKGGRSTDTQYF	TRBJ2-3	TRBV23-1
CASSSSRGGEQYF	TRBJ2-7	TRBV19
CASTTGFLTDTQYF	TRBJ2-3	TRBV12-3/TRBV12-4
CASSGTNSYEQYF	TRBJ2-7	TRBV2
CASSLVLRGDYEQYF	TRBJ2-7	TRBV12-3/TRBV12-4
CATSRELVVETQYF	TRBJ2-5	TRBV15
CSVEGQDLGREKLFF	TRBJ1-4	TRBV29-1
CASSQGGQMKADTQYF	TRBJ2-3	TRBV23-1
CASSLDGTNIQYF	TRBJ2-4	TRBV7-2
CASSLGGQGTEAFF	TRBJ1-1	TRBV7-9
CASSDRDRDDTEAFF	TRBJ1-1	TRBV7-6
CSVEMRGGVTEAFF	TRBJ1-1	TRBV29-1
CAISESGYSTEAFF	TRBJ1-1	TRBV10-3
CASSQFQGGPYEQYF	TRBJ2-7	TRBV14
CSARDRVGGYTF	TRBJ1-2	TRBV20-1
CASSFDGASAYQETQYF	TRBJ2-5	TRBV7-9
CASHPGGQGYEQYF	TRBJ2-7	TRBV27
CASSPSGTSYNEQFF	TRBJ2-1	TRBV27
CSVDLGDRDYNEQFF	TRBJ2-1	TRBV29-1
CASIHTAAGGEQYF	TRBJ2-7	TRBV28
CASSQLDSSSYEQYF	TRBJ2-7	TRBV4-1
CASSQSSSSTYEQYF	TRBJ2-7	TRBV4-1
CASSGTWGLRDEQYF	TRBJ2-7	TRBV5-1
CASSVAGTNSYEQYF	TRBJ2-7	TRBV9
CASSDGAQETQYF	TRBJ2-5	TRBV9
CASSSQTGENGYTF	TRBJ1-2	TRBV12-3/TRBV12-4
CASRVHITPYEQYF	TRBJ2-7	TRBV2
CASSENYIADTQYF	TRBJ2-3	TRBV25-1
CASCIAGGYNEQFF	TRBJ2-1	TRBV28
CASTFDRVHTDTQYF	TRBJ2-3	TRBV5-1
CSAAHPMDYPSYNEQFF	TRBJ2-1	TRBV20-1
CASSLSHQQETQYF	TRBJ2-5	TRBV28
CSVEGTSGSSYEQYF	TRBJ2-7	TRBV29-1
CASSPMPGLARPPTGELFF	TRBJ2-2	TRBV19
CATSRSRTGELFF	TRBJ2-2	TRBV15
CASSFFDRGVFLGTSGFYEQYF	TRBJ2-7	TRBV28
CASSLSSNQPQHF	TRBJ1-5	TRBV12-3/TRBV12-4